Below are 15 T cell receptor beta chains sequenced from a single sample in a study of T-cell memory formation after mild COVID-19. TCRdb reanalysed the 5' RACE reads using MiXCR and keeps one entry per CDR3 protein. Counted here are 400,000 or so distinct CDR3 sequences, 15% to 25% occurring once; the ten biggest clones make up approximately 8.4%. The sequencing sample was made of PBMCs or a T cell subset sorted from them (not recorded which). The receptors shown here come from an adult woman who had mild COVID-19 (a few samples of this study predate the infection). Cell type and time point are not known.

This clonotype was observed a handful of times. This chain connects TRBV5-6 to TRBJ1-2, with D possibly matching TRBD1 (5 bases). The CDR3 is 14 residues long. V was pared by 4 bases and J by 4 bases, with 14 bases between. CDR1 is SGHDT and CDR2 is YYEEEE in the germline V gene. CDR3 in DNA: TGTGCCAGCAGCCAATCAGGGATCGTCTATGGCTACACCTTC. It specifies CASSQSGIVYGYTF.

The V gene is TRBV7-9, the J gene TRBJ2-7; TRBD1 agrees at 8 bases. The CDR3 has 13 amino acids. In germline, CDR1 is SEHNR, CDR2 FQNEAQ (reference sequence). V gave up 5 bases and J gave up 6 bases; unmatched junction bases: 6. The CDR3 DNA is TGTGCCAGCAGCACCCAGGGGGCGGGCGAGCAGTACTTC. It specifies CASSTQGAGEQYF.

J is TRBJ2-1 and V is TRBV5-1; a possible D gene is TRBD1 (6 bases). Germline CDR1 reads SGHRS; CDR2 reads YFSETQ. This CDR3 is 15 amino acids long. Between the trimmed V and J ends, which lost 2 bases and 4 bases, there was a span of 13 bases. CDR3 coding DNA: TGCGCCAGCAGCTTCCGACAGGACCTATACAATGAGCAGTTCTTC. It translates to CASSFRQDLYNEQFF.

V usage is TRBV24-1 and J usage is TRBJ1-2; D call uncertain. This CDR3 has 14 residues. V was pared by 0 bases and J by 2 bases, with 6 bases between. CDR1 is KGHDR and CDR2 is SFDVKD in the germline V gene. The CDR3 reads CATSDLSGNYGYTF. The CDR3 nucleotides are TGTGCCACCAGTGATTTGAGCGGAAACTATGGCTACACCTTC.

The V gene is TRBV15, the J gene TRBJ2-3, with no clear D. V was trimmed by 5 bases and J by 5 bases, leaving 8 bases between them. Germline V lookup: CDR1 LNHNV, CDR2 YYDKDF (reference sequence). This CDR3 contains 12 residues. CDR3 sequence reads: CATSLDRDTQYF. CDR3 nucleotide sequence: TGTGCCACCAGCCTCGATCGAGATACGCAGTATTTT.

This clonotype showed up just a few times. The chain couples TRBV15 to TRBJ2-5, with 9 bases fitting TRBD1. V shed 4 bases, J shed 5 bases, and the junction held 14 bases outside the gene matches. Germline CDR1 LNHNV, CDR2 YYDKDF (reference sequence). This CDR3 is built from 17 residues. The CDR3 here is CATSTSGQGFRRETQYF. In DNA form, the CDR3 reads TGTGCCACCAGCACTTCGGGACAGGGTTTTAGGCGGGAGACCCAGTACTTC.

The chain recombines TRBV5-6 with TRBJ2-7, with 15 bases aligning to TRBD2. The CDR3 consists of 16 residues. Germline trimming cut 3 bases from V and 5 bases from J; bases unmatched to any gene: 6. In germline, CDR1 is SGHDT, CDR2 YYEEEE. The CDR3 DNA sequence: TGTGCCAGCAGCTCCGGACTAGCGGGAGGGCCCAACGAGCAGTACTTC. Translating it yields CASSSGLAGGPNEQYF.

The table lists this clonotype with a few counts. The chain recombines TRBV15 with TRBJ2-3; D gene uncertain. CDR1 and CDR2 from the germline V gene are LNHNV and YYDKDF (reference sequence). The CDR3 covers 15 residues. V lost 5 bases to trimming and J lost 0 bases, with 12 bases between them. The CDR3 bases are TGTGCCACCAGCGACGCCGGATCTAGCACAGATACGCAGTATTTT. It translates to CATSDAGSSTDTQYF. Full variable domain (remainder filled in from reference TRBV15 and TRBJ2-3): DAMVIQNPRYQVTQFGKPVTLSCSQTLNHNVMYWYQQKSSQAPKLLFHYYDKDFNNEADTPDNFQSRRPNTSFCFLDIRSPGLGDTAMYLCATSDAGSSTDTQYFGPGTRLTVL.

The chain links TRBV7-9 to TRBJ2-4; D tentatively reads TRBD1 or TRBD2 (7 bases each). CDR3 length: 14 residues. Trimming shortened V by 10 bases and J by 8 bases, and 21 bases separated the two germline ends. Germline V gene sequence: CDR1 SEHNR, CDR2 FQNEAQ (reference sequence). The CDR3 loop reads CATGGGQPVDIQYF. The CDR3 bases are TGTGCCACTGGGGGGGGACAGCCTGTGGACATTCAGTACTTC.

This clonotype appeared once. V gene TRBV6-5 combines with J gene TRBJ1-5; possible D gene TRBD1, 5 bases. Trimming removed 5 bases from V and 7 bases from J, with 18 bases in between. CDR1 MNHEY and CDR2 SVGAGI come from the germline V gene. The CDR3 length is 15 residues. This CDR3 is CASSPGGASGQPQHF. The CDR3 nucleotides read TGTGCCAGCAGTCCAGGAGGGGCGAGCGGGCAGCCCCAGCATTTT.

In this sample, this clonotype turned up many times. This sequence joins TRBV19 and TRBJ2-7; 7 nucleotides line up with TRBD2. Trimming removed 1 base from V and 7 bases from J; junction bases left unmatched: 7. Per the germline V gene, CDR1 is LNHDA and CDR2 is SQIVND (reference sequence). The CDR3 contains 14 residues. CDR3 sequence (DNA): TGTGCCAGTAGTATAGTTGGCGGGAGCGAAGAGCAGTACTTC. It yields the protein CASSIVGGSEEQYF.

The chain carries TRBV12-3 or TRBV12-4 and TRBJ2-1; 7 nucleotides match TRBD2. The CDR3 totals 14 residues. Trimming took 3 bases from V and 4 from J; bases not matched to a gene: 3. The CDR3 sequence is CASSFWTRYNEQFF. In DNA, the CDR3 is TGTGCCAGCAGTTTCTGGACTAGGTACAATGAGCAGTTCTTC.

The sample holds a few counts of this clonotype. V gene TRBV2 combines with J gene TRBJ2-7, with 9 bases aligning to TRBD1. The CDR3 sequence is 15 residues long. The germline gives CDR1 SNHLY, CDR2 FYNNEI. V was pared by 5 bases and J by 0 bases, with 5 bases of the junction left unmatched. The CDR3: CASSLDRGSSYEQYF. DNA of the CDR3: TGTGCCAGCAGTTTAGACAGGGGGAGCTCCTACGAGCAGTACTTC.

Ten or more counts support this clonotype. CDR3 loop: CASKGLAGTSQETQYF. In nucleotides, the CDR3 is TGTGCCAGCAAGGGACTGGCGGGAACTTCACAAGAGACCCAGTACTTC. The rearrangement uses TRBV7-6 and TRBJ2-5; D is possibly TRBD2 (6 bases). V shed 7 bases and J shed 2 bases, with 20 bases lying between them. This CDR3 contains 16 residues. Germline CDR1 is SGHVS and CDR2 is FNYEAQ.

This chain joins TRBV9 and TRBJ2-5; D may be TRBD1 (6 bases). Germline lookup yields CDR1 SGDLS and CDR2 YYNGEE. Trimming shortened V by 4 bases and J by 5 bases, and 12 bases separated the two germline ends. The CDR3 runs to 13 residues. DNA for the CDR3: TGTGCCAGCAGCTTGCAAAGGGGGGAGACCCAGTACTTC. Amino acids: CASSLQRGETQYF.